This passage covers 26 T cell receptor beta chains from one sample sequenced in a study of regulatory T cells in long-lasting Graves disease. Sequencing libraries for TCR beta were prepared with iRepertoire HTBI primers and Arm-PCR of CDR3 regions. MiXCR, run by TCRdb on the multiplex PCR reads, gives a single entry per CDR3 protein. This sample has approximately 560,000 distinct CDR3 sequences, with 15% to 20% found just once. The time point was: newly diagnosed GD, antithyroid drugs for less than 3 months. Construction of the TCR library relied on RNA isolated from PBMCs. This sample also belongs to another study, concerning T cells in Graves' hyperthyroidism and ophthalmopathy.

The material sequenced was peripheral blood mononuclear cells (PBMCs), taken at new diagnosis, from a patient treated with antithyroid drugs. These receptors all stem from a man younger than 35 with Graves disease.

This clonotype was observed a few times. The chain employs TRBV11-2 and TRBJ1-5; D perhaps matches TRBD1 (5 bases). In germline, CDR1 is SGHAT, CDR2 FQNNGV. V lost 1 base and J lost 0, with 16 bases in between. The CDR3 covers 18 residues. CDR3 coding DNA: TGTGCCAGCAGCTTAGGGGACGGTTACACTACTAGCAATCAGCCCCAGCATTTT. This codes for CASSLGDGYTTSNQPQHF.

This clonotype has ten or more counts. The DNA for the CDR3 is TGCAGTGCTAGGGCAGCGGGAGGGCCAGGCGATGAGCAGTTCTTC. Protein: CSARAAGGPGDEQFF. The J gene is TRBJ2-1, the V gene TRBV20-1; TRBD2 agrees at 10 bases. The CDR3 sequence is 15 residues long. V dropped 3 bases and J dropped 8; count of bases not matched to a gene: 10. CDR1 is DFQATT, CDR2 SNEGSKA, per germline (reference sequence).

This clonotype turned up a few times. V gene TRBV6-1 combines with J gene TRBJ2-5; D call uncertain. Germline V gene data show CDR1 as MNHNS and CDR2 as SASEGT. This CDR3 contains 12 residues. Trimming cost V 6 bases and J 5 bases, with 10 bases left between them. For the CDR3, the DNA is TGTGCCAGCAGGGCCCCTCTGGAGACCCAGTACTTC. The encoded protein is CASRAPLETQYF.

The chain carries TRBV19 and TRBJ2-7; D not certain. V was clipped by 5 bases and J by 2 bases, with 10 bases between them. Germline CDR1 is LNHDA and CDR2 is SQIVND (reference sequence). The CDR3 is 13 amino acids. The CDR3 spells CASSPSLTYEQYF. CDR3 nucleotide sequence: TGTGCCAGTAGTCCGAGCCTAACCTACGAGCAGTACTTC.

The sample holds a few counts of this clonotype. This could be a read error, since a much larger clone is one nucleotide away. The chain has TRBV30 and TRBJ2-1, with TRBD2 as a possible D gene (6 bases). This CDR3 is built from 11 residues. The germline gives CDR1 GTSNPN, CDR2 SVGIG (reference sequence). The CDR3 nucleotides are TGTGCCTGGAGTGTCCGGGAGAAGCAGTCCTTC. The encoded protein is CAWSVREKQSF.

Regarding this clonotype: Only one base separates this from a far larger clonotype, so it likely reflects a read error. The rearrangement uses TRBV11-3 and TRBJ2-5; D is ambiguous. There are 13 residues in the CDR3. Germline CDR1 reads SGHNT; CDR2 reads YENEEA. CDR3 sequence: CAGSLPGQETQYF. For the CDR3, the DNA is TGTGCCGGCAGCTTGCCGGGCCAGGAGACCCAGTACTTC.

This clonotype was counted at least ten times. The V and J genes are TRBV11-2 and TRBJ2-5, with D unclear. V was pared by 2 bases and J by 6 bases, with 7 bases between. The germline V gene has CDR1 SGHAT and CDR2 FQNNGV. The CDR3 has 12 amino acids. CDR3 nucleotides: TGTGCCAGCAGCTTATCAATGAAGACCCAGTACTTC. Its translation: CASSLSMKTQYF. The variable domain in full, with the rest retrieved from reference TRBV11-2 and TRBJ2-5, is EAGVAQSPRYKIIEKRQSVAFWCNPISGHATLYWYQQILGQGPKLLIQFQNNGVVDDSQLPKDRFSAERLKGVDSTLKIQPAKLEDSAVYLCASSLSMKTQYFGPGTRLLVL.

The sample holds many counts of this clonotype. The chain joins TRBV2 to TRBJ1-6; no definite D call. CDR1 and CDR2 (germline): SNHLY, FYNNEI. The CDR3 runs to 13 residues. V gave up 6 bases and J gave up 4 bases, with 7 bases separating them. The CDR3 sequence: CASSGRYNSPLHF. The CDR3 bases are TGTGCCAGCAGCGGACGGTATAATTCACCCCTCCACTTT.

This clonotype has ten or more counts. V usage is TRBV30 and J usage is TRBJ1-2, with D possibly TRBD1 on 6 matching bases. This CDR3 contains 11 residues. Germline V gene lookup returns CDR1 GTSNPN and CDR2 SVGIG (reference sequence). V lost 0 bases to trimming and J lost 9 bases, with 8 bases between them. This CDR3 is CAWSVQGSYTF. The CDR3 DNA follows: TGTGCCTGGAGTGTCCAGGGGAGCTACACCTTC. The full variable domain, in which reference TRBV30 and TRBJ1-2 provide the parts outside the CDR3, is SQTIHQWPATLVQPVGSPLSLECTVEGTSNPNLYWYRQAAGRGLQLLFYSVGIGQISSEVPQNLSASRPQDRQFILSSKKLLLSDSGFYLCAWSVQGSYTFGSGTRLTVV.

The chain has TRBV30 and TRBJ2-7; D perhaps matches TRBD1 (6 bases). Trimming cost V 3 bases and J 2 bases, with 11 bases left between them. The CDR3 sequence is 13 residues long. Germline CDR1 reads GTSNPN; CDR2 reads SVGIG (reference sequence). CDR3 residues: CAWSPGQTYEQYF. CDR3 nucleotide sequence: TGTGCCTGGAGCCCGGGACAAACCTACGAGCAGTACTTC.

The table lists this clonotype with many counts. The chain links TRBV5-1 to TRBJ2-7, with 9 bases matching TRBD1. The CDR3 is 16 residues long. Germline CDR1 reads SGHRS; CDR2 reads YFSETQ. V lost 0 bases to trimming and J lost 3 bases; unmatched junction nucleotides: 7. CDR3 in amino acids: CASSLAPGQGHYEQYF. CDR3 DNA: TGCGCCAGCAGCTTGGCCCCGGGACAGGGACACTACGAGCAGTACTTC.

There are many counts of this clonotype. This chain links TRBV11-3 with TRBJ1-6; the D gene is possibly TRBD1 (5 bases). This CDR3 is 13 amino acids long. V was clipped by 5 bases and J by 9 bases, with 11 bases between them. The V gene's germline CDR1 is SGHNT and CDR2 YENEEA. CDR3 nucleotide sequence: TGTGCCAGCAGCACGGACATGGGTTCACCCCTCCACTTT. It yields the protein CASSTDMGSPLHF.

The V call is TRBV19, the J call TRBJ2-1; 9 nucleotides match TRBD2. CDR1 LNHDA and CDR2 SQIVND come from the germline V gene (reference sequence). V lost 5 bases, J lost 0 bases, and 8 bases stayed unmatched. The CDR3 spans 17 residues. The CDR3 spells CASSGHYSGSSYNEQFF. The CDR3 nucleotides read TGTGCCAGTAGTGGCCATTATAGCGGGAGCTCCTACAATGAGCAGTTCTTC.

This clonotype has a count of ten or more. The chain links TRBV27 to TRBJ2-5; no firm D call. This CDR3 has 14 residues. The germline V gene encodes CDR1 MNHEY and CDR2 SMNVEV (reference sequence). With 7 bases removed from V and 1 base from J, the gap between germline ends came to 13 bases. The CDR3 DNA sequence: TGTGCCAGCACCCCGATGTACGGCCAAGAGACCCAGTACTTC. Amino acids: CASTPMYGQETQYF.

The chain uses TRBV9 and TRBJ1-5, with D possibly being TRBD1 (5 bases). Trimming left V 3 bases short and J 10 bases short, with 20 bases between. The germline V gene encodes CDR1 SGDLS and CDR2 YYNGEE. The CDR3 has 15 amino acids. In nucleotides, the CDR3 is TGTGCCAGCAGCGGGGGAAGGGGCAGGTTGGAACCCCAGCATTTT. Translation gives CASSGGRGRLEPQHF.

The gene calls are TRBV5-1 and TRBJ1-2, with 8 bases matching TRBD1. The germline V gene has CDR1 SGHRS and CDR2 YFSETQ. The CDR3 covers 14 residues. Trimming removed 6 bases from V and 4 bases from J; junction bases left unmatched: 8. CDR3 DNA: TGCGCCAGCAACCTTGACAGGGGTTCCTATGGCTACACCTTC. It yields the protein CASNLDRGSYGYTF.

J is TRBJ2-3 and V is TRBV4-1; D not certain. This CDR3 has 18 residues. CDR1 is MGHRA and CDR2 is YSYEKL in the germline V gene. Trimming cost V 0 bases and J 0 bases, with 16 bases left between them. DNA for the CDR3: TGCGCCAGCAGCCAAGATCAACAGCGAGTCTTAAGCACAGATACGCAGTATTTT. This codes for CASSQDQQRVLSTDTQYF.

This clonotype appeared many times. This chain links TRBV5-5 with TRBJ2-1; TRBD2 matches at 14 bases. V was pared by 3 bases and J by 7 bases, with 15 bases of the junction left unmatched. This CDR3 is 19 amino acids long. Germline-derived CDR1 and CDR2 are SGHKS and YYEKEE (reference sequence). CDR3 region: CASSSAGTSGRGALNEQFF. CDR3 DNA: TGTGCCAGCAGCTCAGCCGGGACTAGCGGGAGAGGGGCTTTGAATGAGCAGTTCTTC.

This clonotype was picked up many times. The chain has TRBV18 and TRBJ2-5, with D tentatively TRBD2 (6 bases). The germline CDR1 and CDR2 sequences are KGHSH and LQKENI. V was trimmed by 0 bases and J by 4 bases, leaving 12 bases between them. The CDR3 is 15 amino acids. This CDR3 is CASSPPGSGGETQYF. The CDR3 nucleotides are TGTGCCAGCTCACCACCCGGTAGCGGAGGAGAGACCCAGTACTTC.

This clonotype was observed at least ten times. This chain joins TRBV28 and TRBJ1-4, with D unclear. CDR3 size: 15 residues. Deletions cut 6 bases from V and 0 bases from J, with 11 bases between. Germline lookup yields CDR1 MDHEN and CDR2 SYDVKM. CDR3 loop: CASRVQSATNEKLFF. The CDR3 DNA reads TGTGCCAGCAGGGTACAGAGTGCAACTAATGAAAAACTGTTTTTT.

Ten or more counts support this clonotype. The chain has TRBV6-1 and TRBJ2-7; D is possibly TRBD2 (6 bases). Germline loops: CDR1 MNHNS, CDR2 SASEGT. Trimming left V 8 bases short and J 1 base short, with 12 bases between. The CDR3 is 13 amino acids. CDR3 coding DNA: TGTGCCAGCTGTAGCGGCTTATCCTACGAGCAGTACTTC. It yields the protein CASCSGLSYEQYF.

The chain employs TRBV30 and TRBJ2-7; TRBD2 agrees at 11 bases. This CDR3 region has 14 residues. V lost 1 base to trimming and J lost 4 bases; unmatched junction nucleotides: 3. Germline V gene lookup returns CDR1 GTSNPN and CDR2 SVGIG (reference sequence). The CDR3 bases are TGTGCCTGGAGTGCGGGACTAGCGGTATACGAGCAGTACTTC. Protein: CAWSAGLAVYEQYF.

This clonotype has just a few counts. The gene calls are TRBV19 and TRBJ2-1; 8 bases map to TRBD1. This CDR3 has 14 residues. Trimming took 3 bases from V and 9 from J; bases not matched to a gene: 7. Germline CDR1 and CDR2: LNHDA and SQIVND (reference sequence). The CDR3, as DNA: TGTGCCAGTAGTATTGGACAGGGAAGGGGTGAGCAGTTCTTC. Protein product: CASSIGQGRGEQFF.

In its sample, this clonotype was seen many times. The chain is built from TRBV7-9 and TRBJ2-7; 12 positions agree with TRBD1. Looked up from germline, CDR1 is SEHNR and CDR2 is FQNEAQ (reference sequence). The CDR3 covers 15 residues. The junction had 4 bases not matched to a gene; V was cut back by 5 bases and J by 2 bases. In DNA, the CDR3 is TGTGCCAGCAGCCTGGGACAGGGGGCACCCTACGAGCAGTACTTC. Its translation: CASSLGQGAPYEQYF.

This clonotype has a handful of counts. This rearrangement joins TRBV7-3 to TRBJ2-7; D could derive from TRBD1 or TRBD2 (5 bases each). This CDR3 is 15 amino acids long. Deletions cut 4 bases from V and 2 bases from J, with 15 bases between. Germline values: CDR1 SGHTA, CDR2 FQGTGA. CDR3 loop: CASSSGTRNTYEQYF. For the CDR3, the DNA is TGTGCCAGCAGCTCCGGGACCCGGAATACCTACGAGCAGTACTTC.

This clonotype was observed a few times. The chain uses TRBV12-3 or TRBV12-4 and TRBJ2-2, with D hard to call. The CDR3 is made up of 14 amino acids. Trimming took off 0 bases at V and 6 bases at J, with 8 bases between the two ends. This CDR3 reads CASSLASPPGELFF. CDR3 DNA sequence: TGTGCCAGCAGTTTAGCGTCCCCTCCCGGGGAGCTGTTTTTT.